Below, 7 T cell receptor beta chains from the same sample are listed, as sequenced in a study of human thymus T cells (dated by TCRdb to the early 2020s). The thymus tissue came from surgical resects taken out during corrective cardiac surgery. The protocol used for the library was the immunoSEQ multiplex PCR assay. TCRdb re-hosts the immuneACCESS table, in-frame sequences only. Its copies lack some clones; in the studies checked, an unresolved V gene accounts for under half of them, and the cause for the rest is not known. For this sample there are 120,000 or so clones; around 94% appear just once. In total, the top ten clones hold 0.02% to 0.03% of the sample. The sample comprised thymus tissue. The receptor set was obtained from a boy under two years old with a congenital heart defect but otherwise immunologically healthy.

This chain joins TRBV29-1 and TRBJ2-7; 8 bases map to TRBD1. Germline trimming cut 7 bases from V and 2 bases from J; bases unmatched to any gene: 4. CDR3 length equals 12 residues. CDR1 is SQVTM, CDR2 ANQGSEA, per germline. The CDR3 DNA reads TGCAGCGCTCGGACAGGGCCCTACGAGCAGTACTTC. Its translation is CSARTGPYEQYF.

The chain is built from TRBV6-5 and TRBJ1-2; the D gene is possibly TRBD1 (5 bases). Trimming took 4 bases from V and 3 from J, leaving 18 bases between them. Germline CDR1 reads MNHEY; CDR2 reads SVGAGI. The CDR3 contains 16 residues. CDR3 in amino acids: CASSSGSRGGDYGYTF. DNA of the CDR3: TGTGCCAGCAGTTCGGGTTCCAGAGGAGGGGACTATGGCTACACCTTC.

The chain couples TRBV7-3 to TRBJ2-3; 7 nucleotides match TRBD2. Losses at the gene ends were 3 bases for V and 4 bases for J; bases not matched to a gene: 4. The CDR3 is 14 residues long. The germline V gene has CDR1 SGHTA and CDR2 FQGTGA. Written as DNA, the CDR3 is TGTGCCAGCAGCTTTTTTCGGGGGGCAGATACGCAGTATTTT. Translated: CASSFFRGADTQYF. Combining the CDR3 with reference TRBV7-3 and TRBJ2-3 gives the whole variable domain GAGVSQTPSNKVTEKGKYVELRCDPISGHTALYWYRQSLGQGPEFLIYFQGTGAADDSGLPNDRFFAVRPEGSVSTLKIQRTERGDSAVYLCASSFFRGADTQYFGPGTRLTVL.

This chain links TRBV10-3 with TRBJ1-3; D call uncertain. The CDR3 covers 14 residues. V gave up 4 bases and J gave up 7 bases, with 14 bases separating them. Per germline, CDR1 ENHRY and CDR2 SYGVKD. The CDR3 sequence: CAISARLEVNTIYF. In nucleotides, the CDR3 is TGTGCCATCAGTGCAAGACTCGAGGTGAACACCATATATTTT.

This clone was seen once. This sequence joins TRBV4-1 and TRBJ1-1; unclear D gene. Trimming shortened V by 1 base and J by 0 bases, and 9 bases separated the two germline ends. Germline CDR1 reads MGHRA; CDR2 reads YSYEKL. The CDR3 length is 15 residues. The CDR3 protein is CASSQGRSMNTEAFF. CDR3 nucleotide sequence: TGCGCCAGCAGCCAAGGTCGTAGCATGAACACTGAAGCTTTCTTT.

The chain links TRBV18 to TRBJ2-3; D not resolved. V lost 3 bases and J lost 5, with 6 bases in between. The germline CDR1 and CDR2 sequences are KGHSH and LQKENI. This CDR3 is built from 12 residues. The CDR3 DNA is TGTGCCAGCTCACCCTCTTTAGATACGCAGTATTTT. It is translated as CASSPSLDTQYF.

This clone occurred once. The chain employs TRBV19 and TRBJ2-1, with D possibly being TRBD2 (6 bases). The V end lost 5 bases, the J end lost 9 bases, and 17 bases lay between the germline ends. Germline CDR1 LNHDA, CDR2 SQIVND (reference sequence). This CDR3 contains 14 residues. This CDR3 reads CASSVLRYGGEQFF. CDR3 sequence (DNA): TGTGCCAGTAGTGTCCTGAGATACGGGGGTGAGCAGTTCTTC.